This T cell receptor (beta chain) came from a study of spatial heterogeneity in lung cancer. General study findings and limits: Counts of expanded intratumoral alpha and beta TCRs tracked tumor mutation counts.

Each TCR cDNA molecule carried a unique molecular identifier. In TCRdb, the 5' RACE reads were re-called with MiXCR into one record per CDR3 protein. Among approximately 2,500 distinct CDR3 sequences, less than 7.5% were seen once, and the ten largest hold 8.5% to 10%. Time point in this sample: sample taken at primary tumor resection. The germline gives CDR1 KGHSH, CDR2 LQKENI. V lost 3 bases and J 7 bases, leaving 12 bases between the germline ends. The CDR3 spans 13 residues. For this clonotype: Its antigen is not identified.

The material sequenced was lung tumor tissue, taken at surgery. This receptor was identified in a female donor with early-stage non-small cell lung cancer. The V call is TRBV18, the J call TRBJ1-2; D call uncertain. The CDR3 nucleotides are TGTGCCAGCTCACCTCGGACGGCATCTGGCTACACCTTC. Protein: CASSPRTASGYTF. The full variable domain, its missing parts supplied by reference TRBV18 and TRBJ1-2, is NAGVMQNPRHLVRRRGQEARLRCSPMKGHSHVYWYRQLPEEGLKFMVYLQKENIIDESGMPKERFSAEFPKEGPSILRIQQVVRGDSAAYFCASSPRTASGYTFGSGTRLTVV.